One sample yielded the 4 T cell receptor beta chains listed below, sequenced in a study of PD-1 blockade in classical Hodgkin lymphoma. The assay was immunoSEQ multiplex PCR, and TCRdb's table has in-frame clones only and misses some. The sample has about 23,000 clones, around 80% seen once. All trial patients relapsed after autologous stem cell transplantation. Sequences were derived from peripheral blood mononuclear cells (PBMCs), sampled before the second cycle of nivolumab. These receptor sequences come from a human donor with classical Hodgkin lymphoma.

The CDR3 sequence: CASSSGLAVQETQYF. CDR3 in DNA: TGTGCCAGCAGTTCGGGACTAGCGGTACAAGAGACCCAGTACTTC. The chain uses TRBV7-9 and TRBJ2-5; 11 bases map to TRBD2. The CDR3 sequence is 15 residues long. From germline, CDR1 is SEHNR and CDR2 FQNEAQ (reference sequence). Trimming at V came to 6 bases and at J to 2 bases, leaving 5 bases not matched to a gene.

The CDR3 DNA is TGTGCCAGCAGCTCCAAACTAGCGGGAGTGGAGACCCAGTACTTC. Protein product: CASSSKLAGVETQYF. This sequence joins TRBV5-4 and TRBJ2-5; 11 nucleotides match TRBD2. J was trimmed by 5 bases and V by 3 bases; bases with no gene match: 6. The CDR3 extends over 15 amino acids. Germline V gene data show CDR1 as SGHNT and CDR2 as YYREEE (reference sequence).

This chain joins TRBV7-6 and TRBJ2-3; D tentatively fits TRBD1 or TRBD2 (5 bases each). Trimming removed 3 bases from V and 0 bases from J, with 10 bases in between. This CDR3 has 15 residues. The V gene's germline CDR1 is SGHVS and CDR2 FNYEAQ. The CDR3 coding sequence is TGTGCCAGCAGCTTCCCGGGACCTAGCACAGATACGCAGTATTTT. As protein: CASSFPGPSTDTQYF. The whole variable domain, filled in from reference TRBV7-6 and TRBJ2-3, reads GAGVSQSPRYKVTKRGQDVALRCDPISGHVSLYWYRQALGQGPEFLTYFNYEAQQDKSGLPNDRFSAERPEGSISTLTIQRTEQRDSAMYRCASSFPGPSTDTQYFGPGTRLTVL.

V is TRBV5-1 and J is TRBJ2-5, with 10 bases identical to TRBD1. Germline CDR1 is SGHRS and CDR2 is YFSETQ. J gave up 3 bases and V 1 base, and 9 bases lay outside the gene matches. The CDR3 is 17 residues long. CDR3 amino acids: CASSLSGDRGQEETQYF. For the CDR3, the DNA is TGCGCCAGCAGCTTGAGTGGGGACAGGGGACAAGAAGAGACCCAGTACTTC.